What follows are 29 T cell receptor beta chains derived from one specimen sequenced in a study of blood T cell repertoires in COVID-19. Profiled with immunoSEQ multiplex PCR; TCRdb holds only in-frame clones, not every one. The sample contains over 120,000 clones, about 79% of which appear only once. Sequenced input: peripheral blood. All receptors derive from a man in his sixties with active or convalescent COVID-19.

V gene TRBV13 combines with J gene TRBJ2-1, with TRBD2 as a possible D gene (7 bases). The CDR3 length is 16 residues. The V end lost 10 bases, the J end lost 1 base, and 20 bases lay between the germline ends. Germline lookup yields CDR1 PRHDT and CDR2 FYEKMQ (reference sequence). CDR3 residues: CATPHEGGASYNEQFF. As DNA, the CDR3 is TGTGCCACCCCACACGAGGGGGGGGCGTCCTACAATGAGCAGTTCTTC.

The chain combines TRBV5-6 with TRBJ2-7; 9 nucleotides match TRBD2. The germline CDR1 and CDR2 sequences are SGHDT and YYEEEE. CDR3 length: 15 amino acids. The V segment lost 2 bases and the J segment 5 bases; nucleotides outside the gene matches: 8. As DNA, the CDR3 is TGTGCCAGCAGCTTTAGGGTAGCGGGGGACCACGAGCAGTACTTC. It yields the protein CASSFRVAGDHEQYF.

Remarks on this clone: This same CDR3 is encoded by further DNA sequences in the sample. V and J are TRBV7-2 and TRBJ2-1, with TRBD2 identical over 13 bases. The CDR3 runs to 16 residues. Germline V gene data show CDR1 as SGHTA and CDR2 as FQGNSA. With 3 bases clipped from V and 6 bases from J, the junction kept 5 bases outside the gene matches. The CDR3 region is CASSLAGTSGINEQFF. CDR3 sequence (DNA): TGTGCCAGCAGCTTGGCCGGGACTAGCGGGATCAATGAGCAGTTCTTC.

This sequence joins TRBV4-1 and TRBJ1-3, with a possible D match to TRBD1 (5 bases). The CDR3 spans 15 residues. The V and J ends lost 0 bases and 9 bases respectively, with 15 bases between them. The V gene's germline CDR1 is MGHRA and CDR2 YSYEKL. The CDR3 DNA sequence: TGCGCCAGCAGCCAAGAGGGGCGGGGAAGGGTCACCATATATTTT. It translates to CASSQEGRGRVTIYF.

The V call is TRBV27, the J call TRBJ2-3; D is possibly TRBD2 (6 bases). The germline V and J ends were trimmed by 6 bases and 1 base, with 17 bases remaining between them. This CDR3 is 16 amino acids long. Germline V gene sequence: CDR1 MNHEY, CDR2 SMNVEV (reference sequence). The CDR3 loop is CASSLATGTRTDTQYF. The CDR3 DNA reads as TGTGCCAGCAGCTTGGCCACGGGGACTCGCACAGATACGCAGTATTTT.

The chain recombines TRBV11-3 with TRBJ2-7; D remains ambiguous. Trimming pared 5 bases from V and 3 bases from J, leaving 14 bases between. The germline CDR1 and CDR2 sequences are SGHNT and YENEEA. The length of the CDR3 is 14 residues. The DNA of the CDR3 is TGTGCCAGCAGCATTCGGAACCTAGGCTACGAGCAGTACTTC. This gives the protein CASSIRNLGYEQYF.

This sequence joins TRBV4-3 and TRBJ1-2; perhaps TRBD1 as D (5 bases). Trimming stripped 1 base from V and 4 bases from J, with 13 bases between. This CDR3 has 15 residues. Looked up from germline, CDR1 is LGHNA and CDR2 is YSLEER. CDR3 DNA: TGCGCCAGCAGCCAAGTCAGGGCCCTAGGCTATGGCTACACCTTC. Encoded protein: CASSQVRALGYGYTF.

A note on this clone: Other DNA sequences in this sample translate to the same CDR3. The rearrangement joins TRBV18 to TRBJ2-7; TRBD1 matches 12 bases. The CDR3 contains 16 residues. From germline, CDR1 is KGHSH and CDR2 LQKENI. With 1 base clipped from V and 4 bases from J, the junction kept 5 bases outside the gene matches. The CDR3 sequence is CASSPRPGQGAYEQYV. The CDR3 nucleotides are TGTGCCAGCTCACCACGGCCGGGACAGGGGGCATACGAGCAGTACGTC.

The chain recombines TRBV18 with TRBJ1-2, with D tentatively TRBD1 (6 bases). Between the trimmed V and J ends, which lost 7 bases and 4 bases, there was a span of 16 bases. The CDR3 runs 14 residues. CDR1 and CDR2 (germline): KGHSH, LQKENI. The CDR3: CASLGDGGSYGYTF. The DNA for the CDR3 is TGTGCCAGCTTAGGCGATGGGGGCTCCTATGGCTACACCTTC.

This sequence joins TRBV4-3 and TRBJ1-3; D ambiguous. Looked up from germline, CDR1 is LGHNA and CDR2 is YSLEER. The CDR3 contains 14 residues. The germline V and J ends were trimmed by 0 bases and 0 bases, with 3 bases remaining between them. Here the CDR3 DNA reads TGCGCCAGCAGCCAAGAGGCCTCTGGAAACACCATATATTTT. Translation gives CASSQEASGNTIYF.

V usage is TRBV25-1 and J usage is TRBJ2-2; weak D call: TRBD2 (5 bases). CDR1 is MGHDK and CDR2 is SYGVNS in the germline V gene. This CDR3 region has 14 residues. Trimming left V 8 bases short and J 4 bases short, with 14 bases between. The CDR3 sequence: CASQVVGVTGELFF. DNA of the CDR3: TGTGCCAGCCAGGTTGTCGGGGTCACCGGGGAGCTGTTTTTT.

The gene calls are TRBV4-3 and TRBJ2-7; D unclear. Germline V lookup: CDR1 LGHNA, CDR2 YSLEER. V was cut by 0 bases and J by 3 bases, with 9 bases left in between. The CDR3 has 14 amino acids. Written as DNA, the CDR3 is TGCGCCAGCAGCCAAGAACAAACCAACTACGAGCAGTACTTC. Residues: CASSQEQTNYEQYF.

This clone was counted only a few times. V and J are TRBV6-5 and TRBJ1-1; D gene unclear. In germline, CDR1 is MNHEY, CDR2 SVGAGI. The CDR3 runs to 15 residues. V lost 0 bases and J lost 0, with 8 bases in between. CDR3: CASSYSTWLNTEAFF. CDR3 sequence (DNA): TGTGCCAGCAGTTACTCTACTTGGTTGAACACTGAAGCTTTCTTT.

This sequence joins TRBV9 and TRBJ2-7; 7 bases are a match to TRBD1. The CDR3 runs 16 residues. The V gene end was trimmed by 4 bases and the J gene end by 6 bases; junction bases not matched to a gene: 16. Germline assignment: CDR1 SGDLS and CDR2 YYNGEE. As DNA, the CDR3 is TGTGCCAGCAGCAAGAGAGCCTTTTACAGGGGTCTCGAGCAGTACTTC. The encoded protein is CASSKRAFYRGLEQYF.

The DNA for the CDR3 is TGTGCCAGCAGCGTCGGGGGTTCGGCTGGAAACACCATATATTTT. Amino acids: CASSVGGSAGNTIYF. V is TRBV9 and J is TRBJ1-3; D perhaps matches TRBD1 (5 bases). The germline V gene has CDR1 SGDLS and CDR2 YYNGEE. The CDR3 extends over 15 amino acids. V was cut by 2 bases and J by 2 bases, with 11 bases left in between.

The rearrangement joins TRBV7-6 to TRBJ1-1, with D maybe TRBD1 (5 bases). CDR3 length equals 13 residues. V gave up 6 bases and J gave up 5 bases, with 13 bases separating them. CDR1 SGHVS and CDR2 FNYEAQ come from the germline V gene. The CDR3 DNA reads as TGTGCCAGCAGGGCAAACGGGGGGACTGAAGCTTTCTTT. Protein: CASRANGGTEAFF.

V and J are TRBV7-2 and TRBJ1-5; D possibly corresponds to TRBD1 (6 bases). The CDR3 is 13 residues long. Germline lookup yields CDR1 SGHTA and CDR2 FQGNSA. The V gene lost 5 bases and the J gene lost 8 bases, with 13 bases spanning the gap. Here the CDR3 reads CASSGYRAEPQHF. In nucleotides, the CDR3 is TGTGCCAGCAGCGGGTACAGGGCTGAGCCCCAGCATTTT.

The V call is TRBV19, the J call TRBJ2-3, with D perhaps matching TRBD1 (5 bases). This CDR3 has 13 residues. Germline CDR1 and CDR2: LNHDA and SQIVND (reference sequence). Trimming stripped 7 bases from V and 4 bases from J, with 12 bases between. The CDR3 nucleotides are TGTGCCAGTACTTGGGGCTACGCAGATACGCAGTATTTT. It specifies CASTWGYADTQYF. Complete variable domain (other parts from reference TRBV19 and TRBJ2-3): DGGITQSPKYLFRKEGQNVTLSCEQNLNHDAMYWYRQDPGQGLRLIYYSQIVNDFQKGDIAEGYSVSREKKESFPLTVTSAQKNPTAFYLCASTWGYADTQYFGPGTRLTVL.

The rearrangement links TRBV6-5 to TRBJ1-1; D call uncertain. Trimming took off 9 bases at V and 1 base at J, with 18 bases between the two ends. The CDR3 consists of 15 residues. Germline V gives CDR1 MNHEY, CDR2 SVGAGI. The CDR3 spells CASTDGGRRNTEAFF. CDR3 DNA sequence: TGTGCCAGTACCGACGGAGGCCGGCGGAACACTGAAGCTTTCTTT.

This rearrangement joins TRBV24-1 to TRBJ1-5; D is uncertain. The CDR3 spans 14 residues. With 7 bases removed from V and 1 base from J, the gap between germline ends came to 10 bases. Germline V gene sequence: CDR1 KGHDR, CDR2 SFDVKD. The CDR3 nucleotides read TGTGCCACCAGCAGCGGGCGAAGCAATCAGCCCCAGCATTTT. Translating gives CATSSGRSNQPQHF.

J is TRBJ2-7 and V is TRBV4-1, with 12 bases matching TRBD2. V gave up 1 base and J gave up 1 base; unmatched junction bases: 8. The germline gives CDR1 MGHRA, CDR2 YSYEKL. The CDR3 consists of 18 residues. CDR3 loop: CASSQVFRTSGNSYEQYF. The CDR3 region has the DNA TGCGCCAGCAGCCAAGTCTTTCGGACTAGCGGGAATTCCTACGAGCAGTACTTC.

V and J are TRBV7-9 and TRBJ1-1; D might be TRBD1 (5 bases). This CDR3 is built from 15 residues. Germline V gives CDR1 SEHNR, CDR2 FQNEAQ (reference sequence). The V and J ends lost 5 bases and 3 bases respectively, with 16 bases between them. The DNA for the CDR3 is TGTGCCAGCAGCCGATCGAGGGGCGGGGACACTGAAGCTTTCTTT. Protein product: CASSRSRGGDTEAFF.

V and J are TRBV11-2 and TRBJ1-3; 10 nucleotides match TRBD1. Germline CDR1 SGHAT, CDR2 FQNNGV. The CDR3 runs to 19 residues. Trimming removed 4 bases from V and 1 base from J; junction bases left unmatched: 13. DNA for the CDR3: TGTGCCAGCAGCTCGGGGGGAACCCCGGGACAGGGGTCTGGAAACACCATATATTTT. This gives the protein CASSSGGTPGQGSGNTIYF.

This clone appeared a few times. The chain has TRBV4-3 and TRBJ1-1; 7 nucleotides match TRBD1. V was pared by 0 bases and J by 5 bases, with 12 bases of the junction left unmatched. The CDR3 is 17 amino acids. CDR1 LGHNA and CDR2 YSLEER come from the germline V gene. The CDR3 sequence is CASSQDGKTGSGTEAFF. CDR3 sequence (DNA): TGCGCCAGCAGCCAAGATGGGAAGACAGGGAGTGGAACTGAAGCTTTCTTT.

The chain joins TRBV5-4 to TRBJ1-2, with D unresolved. Germline V CDR1 and CDR2: SGHNT, YYREEE (reference sequence). V gave up 0 bases and J gave up 3 bases, with 15 bases separating them. The CDR3 spans 16 residues. The CDR3 is CASSLGTSSTHYGYTF. CDR3 in DNA: TGTGCCAGCAGCTTGGGTACCTCTTCAACTCACTATGGCTACACCTTC.

V gene TRBV11-1 combines with J gene TRBJ1-5; D perhaps matches TRBD1 (6 bases). V shed 4 bases and J shed 4 bases, with 8 bases lying between them. The germline V gene encodes CDR1 SGHAT and CDR2 FQDESV (reference sequence). This CDR3 is 13 amino acids long. The CDR3 here is CASSSGANQPQHF. For the CDR3, the DNA is TGTGCCAGCAGCTCAGGGGCGAATCAGCCCCAGCATTTT.

The rearrangement joins TRBV4-3 to TRBJ1-1; D perhaps matches TRBD1 (5 bases). The germline V gene encodes CDR1 LGHNA and CDR2 YSLEER. The CDR3 runs 14 residues. Trimming pared 0 bases from V and 6 bases from J, leaving 11 bases between. The CDR3 nucleotides read TGCGCCAGCAGCCAAGACGACAGACTCCCTGAAGCTTTCTTT. Translation gives CASSQDDRLPEAFF.

The chain recombines TRBV27 with TRBJ1-2, with 7 bases aligning to TRBD1. J gave up 7 bases and V 3 bases, and 5 bases lay outside the gene matches. The CDR3 loop spans 13 amino acids. The germline gives CDR1 MNHEY, CDR2 SMNVEV (reference sequence). CDR3 loop: CASSLTGLLGYTF. The CDR3 DNA reads as TGTGCCAGCAGTTTGACAGGGTTACTTGGCTACACCTTC.

The chain links TRBV7-2 to TRBJ1-2; D is ambiguous. Germline V gives CDR1 SGHTA, CDR2 FQGNSA. V lost 5 bases, J lost 0 bases, and 13 bases lay in between. The CDR3 runs to 15 residues. DNA for the CDR3: TGTGCCAGCAGCACCGGAGGCCGAGCTAACTATGGCTACACCTTC. Encoded protein: CASSTGGRANYGYTF.